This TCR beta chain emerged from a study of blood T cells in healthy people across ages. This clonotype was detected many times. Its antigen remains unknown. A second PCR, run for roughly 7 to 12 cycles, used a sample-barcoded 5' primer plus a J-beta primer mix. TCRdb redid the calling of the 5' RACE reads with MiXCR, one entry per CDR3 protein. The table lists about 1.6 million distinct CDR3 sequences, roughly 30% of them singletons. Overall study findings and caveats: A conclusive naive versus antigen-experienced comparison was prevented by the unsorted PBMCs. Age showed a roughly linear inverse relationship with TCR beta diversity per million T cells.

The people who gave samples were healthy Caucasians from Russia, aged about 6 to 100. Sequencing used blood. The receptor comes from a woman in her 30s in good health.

This CDR3 is CASSFDRGGETQYF. The CDR3 coding sequence is TGTGCCAGCAGTTTTGACAGGGGGGGTGAGACCCAGTACTTC. The V and J genes are TRBV11-2 and TRBJ2-5, with 9 positions matching TRBD1. Trimming cost V 6 bases and J 5 bases; bases outside gene matches: 7. In germline, CDR1 is SGHAT, CDR2 FQNNGV. The CDR3 has 14 amino acids.